This entry lists 16 T cell receptor beta chains sequenced from one sample in a study of beta chain features in type 1 diabetes. All of the isolated RNA was reverse transcribed, so expressed TCRB transcripts were sequenced. TCRdb's table, derived via immunoSEQ multiplex PCR, lists solely in-frame clones and lacks some. This table has about 450,000 clones, 11% appearing once. The sequenced material came from naive CD4+ T cells from blood. The receptors come from a woman between 18 and 29 years old in good health.

The chain carries TRBV7-3 and TRBJ2-5, with 7 nucleotides matching TRBD2. J lost 4 bases, V lost 6 bases, and 2 bases had no gene match. The CDR3 spans 12 residues. Germline CDR1 is SGHTA and CDR2 is FQGTGA. CDR3 in amino acids: CASSTGGETQYF. The CDR3 region has the DNA TGTGCCAGCAGTACGGGGGGAGAGACCCAGTACTTC.

This clone has only a few counts. The chain joins TRBV10-3 to TRBJ2-3; 8 bases map to TRBD2. The V segment lost 5 bases and the J segment 0 bases; nucleotides outside the gene matches: 1. Looked up from germline, CDR1 is ENHRY and CDR2 is SYGVKD. The CDR3 runs 14 residues. The CDR3 loop is CAISQRGSTDTQYF. CDR3 bases: TGTGCCATCAGTCAGCGGGGGAGCACAGATACGCAGTATTTT.

This clone showed up just a few times. V is TRBV9 and J is TRBJ2-4, with TRBD1 identical over 7 bases. The germline gives CDR1 SGDLS, CDR2 YYNGEE. V lost 2 bases and J lost 4; bases outside the gene matches: 6. CDR3 size: 15 residues. In DNA, the CDR3 is TGTGCCAGCAGCGTCTCAACAGGGGCTAAAAACATTCAGTACTTC. Its translation is CASSVSTGAKNIQYF.

This clone was seen only a few times. This rearrangement joins TRBV14 to TRBJ1-1; D not resolved. V was pared by 4 bases and J by 0 bases, with 3 bases between. CDR3 length: 12 amino acids. Germline V lookup: CDR1 SGHDN, CDR2 FVKESK. The CDR3 reads CASSLMNTEAFF. The CDR3, as DNA: TGTGCCAGCAGCCTGATGAACACTGAAGCTTTCTTT.

This clone appeared a few times. This chain links TRBV7-2 with TRBJ2-1; TRBD1 or TRBD2 may be the D gene (5 bases each). Trimming took 3 bases from V and 6 from J, leaving 12 bases between them. The germline gives CDR1 SGHTA, CDR2 FQGNSA. The CDR3 sequence is 14 residues long. Written as DNA, the CDR3 is TGTGCCAGCAGCTTCCGGGACCGCGGCAATGAGCAGTTCTTC. Translated, it gives CASSFRDRGNEQFF.

CDR3 sequence reads: CASSSRGSGYQETQYF. The CDR3 bases are TGCGCCAGCAGCTCAAGAGGGTCTGGGTACCAAGAGACCCAGTACTTC. This chain connects TRBV5-1 to TRBJ2-5; the D gene is possibly TRBD2 (5 bases). Between the trimmed V and J ends, which lost 3 bases and 0 bases, there was a span of 15 bases. The CDR3 length is 16 residues. Germline CDR1 is SGHRS and CDR2 is YFSETQ.

This chain joins TRBV9 and TRBJ2-3; D assignment may be TRBD1 or TRBD2 (5 bases each). This CDR3 comprises 15 residues. Trimming took off 0 bases at V and 6 bases at J, with 14 bases between the two ends. The germline V gene encodes CDR1 SGDLS and CDR2 YYNGEE. The DNA for the CDR3 is TGTGCCAGCAGCGTAGAGGGGAGACAATCGGATACGCAGTATTTT. The encoded protein is CASSVEGRQSDTQYF.

This chain joins TRBV19 and TRBJ2-3; D not certain. The CDR3 extends over 14 amino acids. Between the trimmed V and J ends, which lost 3 bases and 4 bases, there was a span of 11 bases. Germline CDR1 and CDR2: LNHDA and SQIVND (reference sequence). This chain's CDR3 is CASSMKGHADTQYF. The DNA of the CDR3 is TGTGCCAGTAGTATGAAGGGCCACGCAGATACGCAGTATTTT.

The rearrangement joins TRBV10-3 to TRBJ2-1; TRBD1 aligns across 9 bases. J gave up 1 base and V 8 bases, and 6 bases lay outside the gene matches. The CDR3 is made up of 15 amino acids. Germline CDR1 reads ENHRY; CDR2 reads SYGVKD. CDR3 region: CAIGAGTGSYNEQFF. CDR3 bases: TGTGCCATCGGGGCCGGGACAGGGTCCTACAATGAGCAGTTCTTC.

This clone has a handful of counts. V is TRBV2 and J is TRBJ2-2; 8 nucleotides line up with TRBD1. V shed 5 bases and J 9 bases; nucleotides not matched to a gene: 11. CDR3 size: 15 residues. Looked up from germline, CDR1 is SNHLY and CDR2 is FYNNEI. CDR3 DNA sequence: TGTGCCAGCAGTACCAATCGAGGACAGGGCAGGGAGCTGTTTTTT. It yields the protein CASSTNRGQGRELFF.

This clone was counted a few times. This chain joins TRBV29-1 and TRBJ1-2; 8 bases agree with TRBD1. The CDR3 is made up of 15 amino acids. Germline V gene data show CDR1 as SQVTM and CDR2 as ANQGSEA. V shed 0 bases, J shed 4 bases, and the junction held 7 bases outside the gene matches. The DNA of the CDR3 is TGCAGCGTTGAAGACTCCGACAGGGGCCTCTATGGCTACACCTTC. Its protein is CSVEDSDRGLYGYTF.

The chain has TRBV6-5 and TRBJ1-2; the D is unclear. Trimming left V 0 bases short and J 5 bases short, with 13 bases between. This CDR3 has 15 amino acids. CDR1 and CDR2 from the germline V gene are MNHEY and SVGAGI. CDR3: CASSYSLDGRYGYTF. CDR3 in DNA: TGTGCCAGCAGTTACTCTTTGGACGGGAGATATGGCTACACCTTC.

This chain connects TRBV7-2 to TRBJ1-2; 8 nucleotides match TRBD1. CDR1 and CDR2 (germline): SGHTA, FQGNSA. The CDR3 has 13 residues. The trim removed 6 bases at V and 4 bases at J, leaving 4 bases unmatched. This CDR3 is CASSSTGGYGYTF. CDR3 nucleotide sequence: TGTGCCAGCAGTTCTACAGGGGGCTATGGCTACACCTTC.

V usage is TRBV5-1 and J usage is TRBJ2-5; the D is unclear. This CDR3 contains 13 residues. Trimming took 4 bases from V and 3 from J, leaving 10 bases between them. Germline V lookup: CDR1 SGHRS, CDR2 YFSETQ. In DNA, the CDR3 is TGCGCCAGCAGCATAGACTCGAAAGAGACCCAGTACTTC. Translating gives CASSIDSKETQYF.

The V call is TRBV12-5, the J call TRBJ2-5, with no clear D. V was clipped by 7 bases and J by 1 base, with 10 bases between them. Germline CDR1 and CDR2: LGHNT and FRNRAP. The CDR3 has 13 residues. The CDR3 DNA sequence: TGTGCTAGTGCAGCTGGGGTCCAAGAGACCCAGTACTTC. It specifies CASAAGVQETQYF.

The V gene is TRBV7-9, the J gene TRBJ2-7; D may be TRBD2 (6 bases). V lost 5 bases and J lost 3, with 11 bases in between. Germline-derived CDR1 and CDR2 are SEHNR and FQNEAQ (reference sequence). CDR3 length equals 13 residues. Here the CDR3 reads CASSPGVHYEQYF. As DNA, the CDR3 is TGTGCCAGCAGCCCGGGAGTTCACTACGAGCAGTACTTC. Drawing the rest from reference TRBV7-9 and TRBJ2-7, the complete variable domain is DTGVSQNPRHKITKRGQNVTFRCDPISEHNRLYWYRQTLGQGPEFLTYFQNEAQLEKSRLLSDRFSAERPKGSFSTLEIQRTEQGDSAMYLCASSPGVHYEQYFGPGTRLTVT.